This is a list of T cell receptor beta chains from one sample in a study of CD8+CD57+ T cells in acquired aplastic anemia. TCRdb reprocessed the reads via MiXCR and lists one record per CDR3 protein. This sample yields 100,000 to 150,000 distinct CDR3 sequences, of which around 48% are seen a single time; about 2.7% belongs to the top ten. Material for sequencing was sorted CD4+, CD8+, or CD8+CD57+ T cells (not recorded which) from PBMCs. These receptors were collected from a human donor in good health, serving as a control. Both conserved end residues are part of each CDR3. The D gene is left open where the match is weak. The size of a clone is reported for some rows only, either as once, few or many, or as a class for expanded clones.

j_gene | abundance | v_gene | d_gene | CDR3nt | CDR3aa
TRBJ1-4 | . | TRBV24-1 | TRBD1 | TGTGCCAGGCAGGGGGCTTCGAATGAAAAACTGTTTTTT | CARQGASNEKLFF
TRBJ1-6 | once | TRBV5-4 | . | TGTGCCAGCAGCTTGTACGCGACAGGTATCAATTCACCCCTCCACTTT | CASSLYATGINSPLHF
TRBJ2-3 | . | TRBV2 | . | TGTGCCAGCAAAAGGGGTACTACCTACACAGATACGCAGTATTTT | CASKRGTTYTDTQYF
TRBJ1-5 | many | TRBV7-9 | . | TGTGCCAGCAGCTTGGGGGGAGGAACGAATCAGCCCCAGCATTTT | CASSLGGGTNQPQHF
TRBJ2-5 | many | TRBV5-4 | TRBD2 | TGTGCCAGCAGCATAGGACTAGCGGGGGGGTCCCGCCAAGAGACCCAGTACTTC | CASSIGLAGGSRQETQYF
TRBJ1-1 | once | TRBV19 | . | TGTGCCAGTAGTACAAACAGGGCTGGGACTGAAGCTTTCTTT | CASSTNRAGTEAFF
TRBJ1-1 | . | TRBV11-1 | . | TGTGCCAGCAGCTTAGGCGGGGCAGGGATGAACACTGAAGCTTTCTTT | CASSLGGAGMNTEAFF
TRBJ2-7 | many | TRBV24-1 | . | TGTGCCAGGAGAGGGGGCGAGCAGTACTTC | CARRGGEQYF
TRBJ2-1 | many | TRBV5-4 | . | TGTGCCAGCAGCTCCCAGGACGGGCGCGAGCAGTTCTTC | CASSSQDGREQFF
TRBJ1-1 | many | TRBV11-2 | . | TGTGCCAGCAGCTTAGAGGCAAGGGTAAAAGCTTTCTTT | CASSLEARVKAFF
TRBJ2-5 | . | TRBV10-3 | TRBD2 | TGTGCCATCAGTCGCGACGGGAGGGATCAGCCCCAGTACTTC | CAISRDGRDQPQYF
TRBJ2-7 | . | TRBV12-3/TRBV12-4 | . | TGTGCCAGCAGTTTGGGGGACACCCACGAGCAGTACTTC | CASSLGDTHEQYF
TRBJ1-6 | many | TRBV4-3 | . | TGCGCCAGCAGCTCGGGGACCAAAAATTCACCCCTCCACTTT | CASSSGTKNSPLHF
TRBJ1-2 | . | TRBV30 | TRBD1 | TGTGCCTGGAGTGCCCGACAGGGGAGGTATGGCTACACCTTC | CAWSARQGRYGYTF
TRBJ2-7 | . | TRBV20-1 | . | TGCAGTGCGACACCGGGACTCACGGACGAGCAGTACTTC | CSATPGLTDEQYF
TRBJ2-7 | few | TRBV29-1 | TRBD1 | TGCAGCGTTGCTGGGACAGGAGAGCTCTACGAGCAGTACTTC | CSVAGTGELYEQYF